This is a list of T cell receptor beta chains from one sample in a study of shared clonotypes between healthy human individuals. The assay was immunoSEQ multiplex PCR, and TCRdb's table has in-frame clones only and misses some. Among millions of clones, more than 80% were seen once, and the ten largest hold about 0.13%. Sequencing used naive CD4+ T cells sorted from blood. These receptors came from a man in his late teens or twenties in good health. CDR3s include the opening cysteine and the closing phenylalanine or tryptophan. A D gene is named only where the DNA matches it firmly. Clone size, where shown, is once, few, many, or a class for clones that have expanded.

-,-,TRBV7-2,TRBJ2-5,CASSPNRAETQYF
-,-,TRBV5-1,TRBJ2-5,CASSSGGQETQYF
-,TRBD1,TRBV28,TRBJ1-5,CASSLGTGQRNQPQHF
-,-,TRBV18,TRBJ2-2,CASSPAGTGELFF
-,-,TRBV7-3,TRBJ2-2,CASSLSLTGDTGELFF
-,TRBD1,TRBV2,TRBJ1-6,CASSIGQGNNSPLHF
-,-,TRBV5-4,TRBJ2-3,CASSPGRTDTQYF
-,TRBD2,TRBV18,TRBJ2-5,CASSQGGGKETQYF
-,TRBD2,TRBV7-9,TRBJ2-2,CASSLGLAGDTGELFF
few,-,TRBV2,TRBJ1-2,CASSEYGSYGYTF
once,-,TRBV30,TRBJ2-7,CAWAQTPSSYEQYF
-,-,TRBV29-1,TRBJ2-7,CSVGKGRVSYEQYF
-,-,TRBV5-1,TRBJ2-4,CASSRDGVGGDIQYF
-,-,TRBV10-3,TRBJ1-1,CAISDPVRRAEAFF
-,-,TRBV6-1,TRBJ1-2,CASSEGFLYGYTF
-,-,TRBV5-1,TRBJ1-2,CASSLGEALYGYTF
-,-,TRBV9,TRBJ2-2,CASSVGAGANTGELFF
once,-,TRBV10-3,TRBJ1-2,CAIRPANYGYTF
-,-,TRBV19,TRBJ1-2,CASSIGQTGNYGYTF
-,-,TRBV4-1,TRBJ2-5,CASSQEFDQGGYRETQYF
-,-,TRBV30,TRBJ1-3,CAIGTPGNTIYF
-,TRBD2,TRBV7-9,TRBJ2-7,CASSLEDGGSPYEQYF
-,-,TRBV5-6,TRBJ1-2,CASSLAPGGSNYGYTF
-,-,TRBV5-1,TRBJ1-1,CASSLGGSYTEAFF
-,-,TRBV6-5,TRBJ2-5,CASSRGPTQYF
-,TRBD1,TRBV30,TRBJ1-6,CAWSTGETSPLHF
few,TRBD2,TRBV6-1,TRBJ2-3,CASIEKGLAGTDTQYF
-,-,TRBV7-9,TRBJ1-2,CASSLGPGHPYGYTF
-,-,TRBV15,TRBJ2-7,CATSRSDSYEQYF
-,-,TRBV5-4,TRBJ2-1,CASSSGGDRIGNEQFF
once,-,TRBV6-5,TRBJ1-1,CASSYSSGRAFF
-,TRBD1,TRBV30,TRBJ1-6,CAWSRSRYRGDNSPLHF
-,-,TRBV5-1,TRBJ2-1,CASSSSLPFSYNEQFF
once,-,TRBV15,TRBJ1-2,CATSRDPWGDGYTF
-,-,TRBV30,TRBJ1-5,CAWSVLAVNQPQHF
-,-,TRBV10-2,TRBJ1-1,CASRDILQRLNTEAFF
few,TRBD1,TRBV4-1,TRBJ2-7,CASSHPWGTGSSLAYEQYF
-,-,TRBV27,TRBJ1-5,CASSPIETLNQPQHF
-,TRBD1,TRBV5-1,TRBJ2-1,CASSWDRGRVASYNEQFF
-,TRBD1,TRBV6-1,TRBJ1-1,CASSGQANTEAFF
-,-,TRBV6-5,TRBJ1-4,CASSFIGDTDGEKLFF
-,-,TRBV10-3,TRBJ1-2,CAISESADTNYGYTF